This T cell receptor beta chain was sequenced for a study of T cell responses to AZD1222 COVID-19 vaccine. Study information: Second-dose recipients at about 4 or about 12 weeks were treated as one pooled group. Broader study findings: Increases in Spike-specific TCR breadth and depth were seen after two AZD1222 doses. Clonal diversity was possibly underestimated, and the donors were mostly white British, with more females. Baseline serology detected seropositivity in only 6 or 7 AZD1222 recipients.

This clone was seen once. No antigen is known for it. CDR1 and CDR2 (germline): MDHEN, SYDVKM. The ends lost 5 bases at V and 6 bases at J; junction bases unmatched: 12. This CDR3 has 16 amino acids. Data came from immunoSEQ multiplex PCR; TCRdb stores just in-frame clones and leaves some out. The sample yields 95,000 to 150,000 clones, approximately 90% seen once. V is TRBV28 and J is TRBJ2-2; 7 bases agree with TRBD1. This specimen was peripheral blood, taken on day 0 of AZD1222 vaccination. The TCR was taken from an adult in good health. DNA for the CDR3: TGTGCCAGCAGTCACCGGGACAGAGACACCTCCGGGGAGCTGTTTTTT. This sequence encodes CASSHRDRDTSGELFF.